The 28 T cell receptor beta chains below all came from one sample that was sequenced in a study of human versus mouse CDR3 diversity and MHC coevolution. TCRdb's table, derived via immunoSEQ multiplex PCR, lists solely in-frame clones and lacks some. The table records tens of thousands of clones, approximately 92% of them present only once. The sequencing sample was made of naive CD4+ T cells from blood. Subset of the sample: CD45RO-negative CD62L-positive naive CD4 T cells. These receptors were collected from a person aged 30-70 years in good health.

The chain couples TRBV19 to TRBJ2-5, with TRBD2 as a possible D gene (5 bases). The J call may be incorrect, as the DNA end agrees better with TRBJ2-7. This CDR3 has 14 residues. Germline-derived CDR1 and CDR2 are LNHDA and SQIVND (reference sequence). CDR3 sequence reads: CASSKPSGAYEQYF. DNA for the CDR3: TGTGCCAGTAGTAAGCCCAGCGGAGCCTACGAGCAGTACTTC.

This clone was counted between two and nine times. The chain uses TRBV11-2 and TRBJ2-7, with no clear D. Germline-derived CDR1 and CDR2 are SGHAT and FQNNGV. V was shortened by 6 bases and J by 5 bases, with 14 bases between the two germline ends. This CDR3 has 13 amino acids. This chain's CDR3 is CASSPPGTHEQYF. The DNA for the CDR3 is TGTGCCAGCAGTCCCCCCGGTACCCACGAGCAGTACTTC.

The chain carries TRBV29-1 and TRBJ2-5; weak D call: TRBD1 (5 bases). Between the trimmed V and J ends, which lost 4 bases and 3 bases, there was a span of 9 bases. There are 12 residues in the CDR3. CDR1 is SQVTM and CDR2 is ANQGSEA in the germline V gene. The chain's CDR3 is CSVVVQEETQYF. CDR3 sequence (DNA): TGCAGCGTTGTAGTACAGGAAGAGACCCAGTACTTC.

The chain carries TRBV10-1 and TRBJ2-7, with 13 nucleotides matching TRBD2. CDR1 and CDR2 (germline): WNHNN, SYGVQD (reference sequence). After removal of 5 bases from V and 0 bases from J, the junction contained 4 bases not matched to a gene. The CDR3 is 16 amino acids. The CDR3 here is CASSTSGGATSYEQYF. The CDR3 DNA is TGCGCCAGCAGTACTAGCGGGGGGGCTACCTCCTACGAGCAGTACTTC.

The sample holds a few counts of this clone. Here the CDR3 DNA reads TGTGCCAGCAGCCAACCCAGGGGGCCTGGAAACACCATATATTTT. Encoded protein: CASSQPRGPGNTIYF. V usage is TRBV16 and J usage is TRBJ1-3; TRBD1 matches 8 bases. V dropped 2 bases and J dropped 2; count of bases not matched to a gene: 2. Germline assignment: CDR1 KGHSY and CDR2 FQNENV. The CDR3 totals 15 residues.

V is TRBV9 and J is TRBJ2-5; D not certain. From germline, CDR1 is SGDLS and CDR2 YYNGEE. V shed 0 bases and J shed 6 bases, with 12 bases lying between them. The CDR3 has 14 residues. The CDR3 loop is CASSVEASEKTQYF. The CDR3 bases are TGTGCCAGCAGCGTAGAGGCTAGTGAAAAGACCCAGTACTTC.

The genes are TRBV11-2 and TRBJ2-7, with 9 bases identical to TRBD1. J lost 5 bases, V lost 2 bases, and 10 bases had no gene match. There are 16 residues in the CDR3. Looked up from germline, CDR1 is SGHAT and CDR2 is FQNNGV. CDR3 protein: CASSLLTGGLGNEQYF. The CDR3 coding sequence is TGTGCCAGCAGCTTACTAACAGGGGGCCTGGGCAACGAGCAGTACTTC.

This clone was found a few times. This chain connects TRBV6-4 to TRBJ1-5; 8 nucleotides line up with TRBD1. CDR1 and CDR2 (germline): MRHNA, SNTAGT. Trimming took 6 bases from V and 5 from J; bases not matched to a gene: 3. The CDR3 is 13 residues long. The CDR3 DNA is TGTGCCAGCAGCAGGGGGCCCGATCAGCCCCAGCATTTT. Encoded protein: CASSRGPDQPQHF.

In its sample, this clone was seen once. The chain carries TRBV7-3 and TRBJ2-2; 7 bases agree with TRBD2. The trim removed 5 bases at V and 4 bases at J, leaving 10 bases unmatched. The germline gives CDR1 SGHTA, CDR2 FQGTGA. This CDR3 has 16 amino acids. CDR3 nucleotides: TGTGCCAGCAGCCGTGGGGAGGGGTCGAGCACCGGGGAGCTGTTTTTT. Its protein is CASSRGEGSSTGELFF.

The chain is built from TRBV10-3 and TRBJ2-7; TRBD1 aligns across 7 bases. After removal of 6 bases from V and 2 bases from J, the junction contained 4 bases not matched to a gene. Germline CDR1 reads ENHRY; CDR2 reads SYGVKD. The CDR3 has 13 residues. CDR3 region: CAIRGTVAYEQYF. For the CDR3, the DNA is TGTGCCATCAGGGGGACAGTAGCCTACGAGCAGTACTTC.

This rearrangement joins TRBV15 to TRBJ2-5, with 12 bases that match TRBD2. Trimming removed 1 base from V and 5 bases from J; junction bases left unmatched: 5. CDR3 size: 16 residues. Germline V gene sequence: CDR1 LNHNV, CDR2 YYDKDF (reference sequence). The CDR3 DNA sequence: TGTGCCACCAGCAGAGTCCCTAGCGGGGGGGTGGAGACCCAGTACTTC. Protein: CATSRVPSGGVETQYF.

The chain combines TRBV5-4 with TRBJ2-1; TRBD2 matches 11 bases. CDR3 length: 15 residues. V was pared by 8 bases and J by 7 bases, with 11 bases of the junction left unmatched. Germline V gene lookup returns CDR1 SGHNT and CDR2 YYREEE (reference sequence). Written as DNA, the CDR3 is TGTGCCAGTATGTTAGCGGGAGGGCCGGGGAATGAGCAGTTCTTC. Amino acids: CASMLAGGPGNEQFF.

The genes are TRBV6-4 and TRBJ2-3; maybe TRBD1 (6 bases). V lost 4 bases and J lost 0, with 8 bases in between. The CDR3 has 14 residues. Looked up from germline, CDR1 is MRHNA and CDR2 is SNTAGT. CDR3 in DNA: TGTGCCAGCAGTGGCGGACAGAGCACAGATACGCAGTATTTT. It translates to CASSGGQSTDTQYF.

The CDR3 is CASSPGLAGYYEQYF. CDR3 DNA sequence: TGTGCCAGCAGCCCAGGACTAGCGGGCTATTACGAGCAGTACTTC. This chain joins TRBV7-7 and TRBJ2-7; 11 nucleotides match TRBD2. Germline V lookup: CDR1 SSHAT, CDR2 FNYEAQ (reference sequence). Unmatched junction bases numbered 7, after V lost 5 bases and J lost 4 bases. CDR3 length: 15 amino acids.

The chain recombines TRBV5-6 with TRBJ1-4; D possibly corresponds to TRBD1 (6 bases). Germline values: CDR1 SGHDT, CDR2 YYEEEE. CDR3 size: 16 residues. The V gene lost 1 base and the J gene lost 4 bases, with 14 bases spanning the gap. CDR3 amino acids: CASSLRGKGINEKLFF. CDR3 sequence (DNA): TGTGCCAGCAGCTTGAGGGGGAAGGGAATTAATGAAAAACTGTTTTTT.

This clone was observed a single time. V and J are TRBV20-1 and TRBJ2-1; 7 bases map to TRBD1. The CDR3 extends over 10 amino acids. CDR1 is DFQATT, CDR2 SNEGSKA, per germline (reference sequence). Trimming at V came to 7 bases and at J to 14 bases, leaving 8 bases not matched to a gene. The CDR3 sequence: CSVRRQGEFF. In DNA form, the CDR3 reads TGCAGTGTTCGTCGACAGGGTGAGTTCTTC.

The V and J genes are TRBV5-1 and TRBJ1-4, with 9 bases matching TRBD1. V lost 4 bases and J lost 4; bases outside the gene matches: 8. Germline CDR1 is SGHRS and CDR2 is YFSETQ. There are 16 residues in the CDR3. CDR3 nucleotide sequence: TGCGCCAGCAGCGTCACAGGGGGCGCAGATAATGAAAAACTGTTTTTT. It specifies CASSVTGGADNEKLFF.

The chain has TRBV27 and TRBJ2-7, with D hard to call. CDR1 and CDR2 from the germline V gene are MNHEY and SMNVEV (reference sequence). The length of the CDR3 is 11 residues. V was shortened by 4 bases and J by 3 bases, with 4 bases between the two germline ends. This CDR3 reads CASSSYYEQYF. CDR3 sequence (DNA): TGTGCCAGCAGTTCTTACTACGAGCAGTACTTC.

Written as DNA, the CDR3 is TGTGCCAGCAGCTTAGTCCCACCCTCTAGCGGGAGTCGCTACGAGCAGTACTTC. This codes for CASSLVPPSSGSRYEQYF. V usage is TRBV7-6 and J usage is TRBJ2-7; 10 nucleotides align to TRBD2. Trimming cost V 1 base and J 3 bases; bases outside gene matches: 12. This CDR3 is 18 amino acids long. CDR1 is SGHVS, CDR2 FNYEAQ, per germline.

This chain links TRBV7-2 with TRBJ1-2; 12 bases line up with TRBD1. The CDR3 is 13 amino acids. Germline CDR1 SGHTA, CDR2 FQGNSA. Trimming at V came to 5 bases and at J to 7 bases, leaving 2 bases not matched to a gene. CDR3 loop: CASSRDRGLGYTF. The CDR3, as DNA: TGTGCCAGCAGCAGGGACAGGGGGCTTGGCTACACCTTC.

The rearrangement links TRBV6-1 to TRBJ1-5; D is perhaps TRBD1 (5 bases). The CDR3 extends over 16 amino acids. Germline V CDR1 and CDR2: MNHNS, SASEGT. Trimming removed 3 bases at V and 3 bases at J, with 15 bases between. The CDR3 sequence is CASSEQAPRANQPQHF. In DNA, the CDR3 is TGTGCCAGCAGTGAGCAAGCCCCCAGGGCCAATCAGCCCCAGCATTTT.

V usage is TRBV19 and J usage is TRBJ2-3; 12 bases line up with TRBD2. The CDR3 is 16 residues long. The junction had 6 bases not matched to a gene; V was cut back by 6 bases and J by 2 bases. CDR1 and CDR2 (germline): LNHDA, SQIVND (reference sequence). CDR3 in amino acids: CASSLLAGGNTDTQYF. CDR3 nucleotide sequence: TGTGCCAGTAGCTTACTAGCGGGGGGTAACACAGATACGCAGTATTTT.

This chain connects TRBV5-1 to TRBJ2-1; 11 bases line up with TRBD2. CDR3 size: 15 residues. The germline CDR1 and CDR2 sequences are SGHRS and YFSETQ. J lost 9 bases, V lost 3 bases, and 8 bases had no gene match. CDR3 region: CASSWVAGGPVEQFF. CDR3 nucleotide sequence: TGCGCCAGCAGCTGGGTAGCGGGAGGGCCCGTTGAGCAGTTCTTC. Drawing the rest from reference TRBV5-1 and TRBJ2-1, the complete variable domain is KAGVTQTPRYLIKTRGQQVTLSCSPISGHRSVSWYQQTPGQGLQFLFEYFSETQRNKGNFPGRFSGRQFSNSRSEMNVSTLELGDSALYLCASSWVAGGPVEQFFGPGTRLTVL.

This rearrangement joins TRBV7-8 to TRBJ2-1; D gene unclear. The CDR3 has 13 residues. Germline loops: CDR1 SGHVS, CDR2 FQNEAQ. The V end lost 3 bases, the J end lost 4 bases, and 7 bases lay between the germline ends. CDR3 sequence reads: CASSFSGYNEQFF. For the CDR3, the DNA is TGTGCCAGCAGCTTTTCCGGGTACAATGAGCAGTTCTTC.

V gene TRBV5-1 combines with J gene TRBJ2-2, with 7 bases that match TRBD1. Germline V CDR1 and CDR2: SGHRS, YFSETQ. V lost 4 bases, J lost 2 bases, and 11 bases stayed unmatched. There are 17 residues in the CDR3. The DNA for the CDR3 is TGCGCCAGCAGCCCAGGACAGGTTGTAACTAACACCGGGGAGCTGTTTTTT. It yields the protein CASSPGQVVTNTGELFF. The full variable domain, its missing parts supplied by reference TRBV5-1 and TRBJ2-2, is KAGVTQTPRYLIKTRGQQVTLSCSPISGHRSVSWYQQTPGQGLQFLFEYFSETQRNKGNFPGRFSGRQFSNSRSEMNVSTLELGDSALYLCASSPGQVVTNTGELFFGEGSRLTVL.

This rearrangement joins TRBV5-6 to TRBJ2-2; 11 bases agree with TRBD2. Per the germline V gene, CDR1 is SGHDT and CDR2 is YYEEEE. Germline trimming cut 1 base from V and 5 bases from J; bases unmatched to any gene: 7. This CDR3 spans 17 amino acids. DNA of the CDR3: TGTGCCAGCAGCTTGAGGCTAGCGGGGGGACGAACCGGGGAGCTGTTTTTT. Translated, it gives CASSLRLAGGRTGELFF.

This chain connects TRBV28 to TRBJ2-7; D is possibly TRBD1 (5 bases). This CDR3 comprises 13 residues. Trimming shortened V by 6 bases and J by 4 bases, and 13 bases separated the two germline ends. Per the germline V gene, CDR1 is MDHEN and CDR2 is SYDVKM. The CDR3 nucleotides read TGTGCCAGCAGGGCAGGACACCAATACGAGCAGTACTTC. Translated: CASRAGHQYEQYF.

The chain combines TRBV5-4 with TRBJ1-1; D is possibly TRBD1 (6 bases). This CDR3 is built from 14 residues. Germline V lookup: CDR1 SGHNT, CDR2 YYREEE (reference sequence). V lost 6 bases and J 1 base, leaving 13 bases between the germline ends. CDR3 loop: CASTTGYPNTEAFF. CDR3 nucleotides: TGTGCCAGCACAACAGGGTATCCGAACACTGAAGCTTTCTTT.